This T cell receptor beta chain was identified in a study of blood T cells in healthy people across ages. Overall study results and limits: A strong correlation was found between TCR beta diversity and the percentage of naive T cells.

Next came a second PCR, run for roughly 7 to 12 cycles, which used a sample-barcoded 5' primer along with a J-beta primer mix. From the 5' RACE reads, TCRdb called clonotypes with MiXCR, one entry per CDR3 protein. The sample gives approximately 1,000,000 distinct CDR3 sequences, 40% to 45% of which show up once; about 20% is in the top ten. It was approximately 9 milliliters of peripheral blood that were drawn from each donor. In this sample, this clonotype turned up many times. Its antigen is unknown. The TCR sequence derives from an older woman in good health. Sequencing used blood.

CDR3 in amino acids: CASRAGTALNYEQYF. DNA for the CDR3: TGTGCCAGCAGAGCAGGGACAGCCTTAAACTACGAGCAGTACTTC. This sequence joins TRBV7-9 and TRBJ2-7; 7 nucleotides agree with TRBD1. The CDR3 has 15 residues. V dropped 6 bases and J dropped 3; count of bases not matched to a gene: 11. The V gene's germline CDR1 is SEHNR and CDR2 FQNEAQ (reference sequence).